Below, 21 T cell receptor beta chains from the same sample are listed, as sequenced in a study of T cell responses to AZD1222 COVID-19 vaccine (dated by TCRdb to the early 2020s). Libraries were constructed by the immunoSEQ multiplex PCR assay. TCRdb stores this immuneACCESS table with in-frame sequences only. Part of the clones is absent; in the studies checked, under half of the shortfall reflects unresolved V genes, and no reason is known for the rest. This sample gives 80,000 to 100,000 clones in total; around 90% of them show up just once. The ten largest clones capture less than 6% of the sample. The time point tag for this specimen amounts to: baseline before first vaccination. This material consisted of peripheral blood, taken on day 0 of AZD1222 vaccination. The receptors come from an adult in good health.

The chain uses TRBV30 and TRBJ1-2; tentatively, D is TRBD1 (6 bases). V lost 4 bases to trimming and J lost 5 bases, with 17 bases between them. Germline V CDR1 and CDR2: GTSNPN, SVGIG (reference sequence). The CDR3 spans 14 residues. The CDR3 reads CAWISATGLYGYTF. Written as DNA, the CDR3 is TGTGCCTGGATATCTGCAACAGGGTTGTATGGCTACACCTTC.

The gene calls are TRBV6-2 or TRBV6-3 and TRBJ2-2; 11 bases align to TRBD2. The CDR3 extends over 15 amino acids. Germline V CDR1 and CDR2: MNHEY, SVGEGT. With 2 bases clipped from V and 6 bases from J, the junction kept 2 bases outside the gene matches. This CDR3 is CASSYASGRSGELFF. CDR3 DNA: TGTGCCAGCAGTTACGCTAGCGGGAGGTCCGGGGAGCTGTTTTTT.

V gene TRBV5-1 combines with J gene TRBJ2-1; 12 nucleotides agree with TRBD2. The length of the CDR3 is 15 residues. CDR1 SGHRS and CDR2 YFSETQ come from the germline V gene. V shed 5 bases and J 9 bases; nucleotides not matched to a gene: 9. CDR3 DNA sequence: TGCGCCAGCAGTTTGATAGGACTAGCGGGGACTGAGCAGTTCTTC. Translating gives CASSLIGLAGTEQFF.

The rearrangement joins TRBV7-8 to TRBJ1-5, with TRBD1 matching 8 bases. The V and J ends lost 2 bases and 7 bases, in that order; junction bases with no gene match: 7. The length of the CDR3 is 15 residues. Germline CDR1 and CDR2: SGHVS and FQNEAQ. In DNA form, the CDR3 reads TGTGCCAGCAGCTTAATGGGCAGGGGGCAACAGCCCCAGCATTTT. Translating it yields CASSLMGRGQQPQHF.

V and J are TRBV7-2 and TRBJ1-4, with D perhaps TRBD1 (5 bases). Trimming pared 4 bases from V and 8 bases from J, leaving 17 bases between. This CDR3 spans 15 amino acids. Germline CDR1 and CDR2: SGHTA and FQGNSA. Written as DNA, the CDR3 is TGTGCCAGCAGCTCCCTCGACAGACGTGGCGAAAAACTGTTTTTT. It translates to CASSSLDRRGEKLFF.

The chain carries TRBV19 and TRBJ1-4; D uncertain. Germline V gives CDR1 LNHDA, CDR2 SQIVND (reference sequence). CDR3 length: 10 residues. The V end lost 9 bases, the J end lost 8 bases, and 7 bases lay between the germline ends. The CDR3 sequence is CASGWEKLFF. DNA of the CDR3: TGTGCCAGCGGGTGGGAAAAACTGTTTTTT.

This clone was found once. This rearrangement joins TRBV27 to TRBJ2-7; D may be TRBD1 (6 bases). From germline, CDR1 is MNHEY and CDR2 SMNVEV (reference sequence). Trimming removed 5 bases from V and 2 bases from J, with 16 bases in between. This CDR3 is built from 15 residues. Here the CDR3 reads CASSPRGQPTYEQYF. The DNA of the CDR3 is TGTGCCAGCAGTCCCCGAGGACAGCCGACCTACGAGCAGTACTTC.

This rearrangement joins TRBV5-1 to TRBJ2-3, with 9 bases fitting TRBD2. The J segment lost 5 bases and the V segment lost 4 bases, leaving 17 bases of the junction unmatched. The V gene's germline CDR1 is SGHRS and CDR2 YFSETQ. The CDR3 sequence is 18 residues long. The CDR3 here is CASSPGTSSLRSRDTQYF. The CDR3 nucleotides read TGCGCCAGCAGCCCCGGGACTAGCTCTCTTAGGTCGAGAGATACGCAGTATTTT.

This clone turned up a few times. Distinct nucleotide sequences in the sample also encode this CDR3. The chain joins TRBV2 to TRBJ1-5, with a weak D call TRBD1 (6 bases). Trimming left V 2 bases short and J 2 bases short, with 7 bases between. The CDR3 extends over 14 amino acids. Germline-derived CDR1 and CDR2 are SNHLY and FYNNEI. The DNA of the CDR3 is TGTGCCAGCAGTGAAAGGGGGGGCAATCAGCCCCAGCATTTT. The encoded protein is CASSERGGNQPQHF. The entire variable domain, with the rest obtained from reference TRBV2 and TRBJ1-5, is as follows: EPEVTQTPSHQVTQMGQEVILRCVPISNHLYFYWYRQILGQKVEFLVSFYNNEISEKSEIFDDQFSVERPDGSNFTLKIRSTKLEDSAMYFCASSERGGNQPQHFGDGTRLSIL.

This chain uses TRBV6-5 with TRBJ2-1; 7 bases agree with TRBD2. J was trimmed by 5 bases and V by 5 bases; bases with no gene match: 9. Per germline, CDR1 MNHEY and CDR2 SVGAGI. The CDR3 covers 15 residues. CDR3 loop: CASSPLAARHNEQFF. CDR3 nucleotides: TGTGCCAGCAGTCCCCTAGCGGCTCGCCACAATGAGCAGTTCTTC.

This sequence joins TRBV7-9 and TRBJ2-2, with 9 bases aligning to TRBD1. J was trimmed by 4 bases and V by 5 bases; bases with no gene match: 5. This CDR3 is built from 15 residues. The germline CDR1 and CDR2 sequences are SEHNR and FQNEAQ (reference sequence). The CDR3 here is CASSKDRGGTGELFF. The CDR3 DNA is TGTGCCAGCAGCAAGGACAGGGGTGGCACCGGGGAGCTGTTTTTT.

A single count supports this clone. The chain's CDR3 is CASSPGQAKEHEQYF. CDR3 DNA: TGTGCCAGCAGCCCGGGCCAAGCCAAAGAGCACGAGCAGTACTTC. The chain couples TRBV6-5 to TRBJ2-7; D is uncertain. Trimming stripped 6 bases from V and 5 bases from J, with 20 bases between. CDR3 length: 15 residues. The germline V gene encodes CDR1 MNHEY and CDR2 SVGAGI.

This rearrangement joins TRBV2 to TRBJ1-1, with unresolved D. The CDR3 is 13 residues long. Germline-derived CDR1 and CDR2 are SNHLY and FYNNEI. Trimming removed 6 bases at V and 4 bases at J, with 12 bases between. The CDR3 reads CASSLEGGTEAFF. The CDR3 DNA reads TGTGCCAGCAGCCTCGAGGGTGGCACTGAAGCTTTCTTT.

V gene TRBV2 combines with J gene TRBJ2-5; 9 bases match TRBD1. Germline V gene lookup returns CDR1 SNHLY and CDR2 FYNNEI. The CDR3 has 15 residues. V was clipped by 5 bases and J by 5 bases; unmatched bases: 9. CDR3 region: CASSPTGGARETQYF. The CDR3 nucleotides read TGTGCCAGCAGTCCAACAGGGGGCGCAAGGGAGACCCAGTACTTC. Drawing the rest from reference TRBV2 and TRBJ2-5, the complete variable domain is EPEVTQTPSHQVTQMGQEVILRCVPISNHLYFYWYRQILGQKVEFLVSFYNNEISEKSEIFDDQFSVERPDGSNFTLKIRSTKLEDSAMYFCASSPTGGARETQYFGPGTRLLVL.

This clone was seen once. The chain combines TRBV10-3 with TRBJ2-1; TRBD2 matches at 16 bases. After removal of 0 bases from V and 2 bases from J, the junction contained 1 base not matched to a gene. Germline CDR1 is ENHRY and CDR2 is SYGVKD. The CDR3 totals 18 residues. The chain's CDR3 is CAISESGTSGRAYNEQFF. Here the CDR3 DNA reads TGTGCCATCAGTGAGTCGGGGACTAGCGGGAGGGCCTACAATGAGCAGTTCTTC.

CDR3 sequence: CASSQDPGQLYEQYF. CDR3 DNA sequence: TGTGCCAGCAGCCAAGATCCTGGACAGTTATACGAGCAGTACTTC. This chain joins TRBV3-1 (or the pseudogene TRBV3-2) and TRBJ2-7; possible D gene TRBD1, 6 bases. The V and J ends lost 0 bases and 4 bases respectively, with 13 bases between them. This CDR3 has 15 residues. The germline V gene has CDR1 LGHDT and CDR2 YNNKEL (reference sequence).

This chain links TRBV5-1 with TRBJ1-4; D is possibly TRBD1 (6 bases). Trimming removed 0 bases from V and 0 bases from J, with 21 bases in between. CDR3 length equals 20 residues. Per the germline V gene, CDR1 is SGHRS and CDR2 is YFSETQ. CDR3 amino acids: CASSLAVRSGTPSTNEKLFF. CDR3 DNA sequence: TGCGCCAGCAGCTTGGCTGTTCGGAGCGGGACACCCTCAACTAATGAAAAACTGTTTTTT.

The genes are TRBV5-6 and TRBJ2-2; no clear D gene. This CDR3 has 16 amino acids. Trimming left V 4 bases short and J 0 bases short, with 13 bases between. The germline V gene has CDR1 SGHDT and CDR2 YYEEEE. CDR3 protein: CASSRDVGSNTGELFF. The DNA of the CDR3 is TGTGCCAGCAGCCGTGATGTGGGGTCGAACACCGGGGAGCTGTTTTTT.

The CDR3 loop is CAWSVGLGAQYF. In DNA, the CDR3 is TGTGCCTGGAGTGTAGGCCTAGGGGCGCAGTATTTT. This sequence joins TRBV30 and TRBJ2-3, with D perhaps matching TRBD1 (5 bases). Germline CDR1 is GTSNPN and CDR2 is SVGIG (reference sequence). This CDR3 comprises 12 residues. With 0 bases removed from V and 10 bases from J, the gap between germline ends came to 11 bases.

The chain couples TRBV15 to TRBJ2-2; the D gene is possibly TRBD1 (6 bases). CDR1 and CDR2 (germline): LNHNV, YYDKDF (reference sequence). Trimming pared 3 bases from V and 4 bases from J, leaving 12 bases between. This CDR3 contains 15 residues. DNA for the CDR3: TGTGCCACCAGCAGGGGACACTTAACCACCGGGGAGCTGTTTTTT. This sequence encodes CATSRGHLTTGELFF.

The chain couples TRBV24-1 to TRBJ2-2, with D maybe TRBD1 (5 bases). Germline lookup yields CDR1 KGHDR and CDR2 SFDVKD. V lost 4 bases, J lost 0 bases, and 8 bases lay in between. The CDR3 loop spans 15 amino acids. The DNA for the CDR3 is TGTGCCACCAGTGAATGGGGCGCGAACACCGGGGAGCTGTTTTTT. Protein product: CATSEWGANTGELFF.